The clone carrying this T cell receptor beta chain turned up a few times. Its antigen is currently unknown. Quantitative 5'-RACE was performed with molecular barcodes, and it yielded the TCR beta libraries. TCRdb re-called the 5' RACE reads through MiXCR, storing one row per CDR3 protein. Seen here are around 150,000 distinct CDR3 sequences, about 16% observed once, and the top ten hold under 9%. This CDR3 is built from 16 residues. V was trimmed by 4 bases and J by 3 bases, leaving 18 bases between them. CDR1 SGHTS and CDR2 YDEGEE come from the germline V gene. The source of the sample is a study of CD8 T cells in ankylosing spondylitis. Overall study findings and caveats: Earlier literature documents some of the motif variants in reactive arthritis synovial fluid and blood. Significantly higher representation of disease-linked clones was reported for matched ankylosing spondylitis synovial fluid. A motif in TCR beta, a set of roughly eight highly homologous variants, appeared characteristic of ankylosing spondylitis blood.

V gene TRBV5-8 combines with J gene TRBJ2-3; D may be TRBD1 or TRBD2 (5 bases each). Sequences were obtained from blood, either unsorted or a sorted T cell fraction (not recorded which). This clonotype was obtained from a male donor with ankylosing spondylitis or in good health (not recorded which). For the CDR3, the DNA is TGTGCCAGCAGCCCGAGGGGAGCGTTAGTGACAGATACGCAGTATTTT. Translation: CASSPRGALVTDTQYF.